The entry below describes one T cell receptor beta chain. Source study methods: Amplified reference gene primers provided the basis for estimating nucleated cell counts. Clones were sequenced by immunoSEQ multiplex PCR, and TCRdb holds only the in-frame ones, with some missing. The V and J calls and the clone size are those of that table, but D and trimming were determined from the DNA. The sample holds around 170,000 clones, 80% to 85% seen once. The data stem from a study of blood T cell repertoires in COVID-19. The overall study: Samples of COVID-19 (acute and convalescent) were obtained from the United States, Italy and Spain. T cells, B-cell-depleted T cells, or PBMCs provided the cDNA or gDNA that served as material.

The germline gives CDR1 SGDLS, CDR2 YYNGEE. The CDR3 consists of 16 residues. The junction had 11 bases not matched to a gene; V was cut back by 0 bases and J by 8 bases. Sequencing was carried out using peripheral blood. The receptor's source is a woman between 40 and 50 years old with acute or convalescent COVID-19. The V gene is TRBV9, the J gene TRBJ2-5, with 9 bases identical to TRBD2. The CDR3 loop reads CASSVGGSGGPLTQYF. The CDR3 bases are TGTGCCAGCAGCGTAGGAGGTAGCGGGGGTCCGTTAACCCAGTACTTC.